This TCR beta chain was identified in a study of blood T cell repertoires in COVID-19. Profiled with immunoSEQ multiplex PCR; TCRdb holds only in-frame clones, not every one. Altogether fewer than 300,000 clones are present, about four fifths being singletons, with the ten largest covering around 2.9%. CDR1 SGHVS and CDR2 FQNEAQ come from the germline V gene. V was shortened by 6 bases and J by 1 base, with 12 bases between the two germline ends. This CDR3 comprises 14 residues. The TCR sequence derives from a woman under 30 with acute or convalescent COVID-19. Material for sequencing was peripheral blood. This rearrangement joins TRBV7-8 to TRBJ1-2; D might be TRBD1 (5 bases). CDR3 bases: TGTGCCAGCAGTCCCCTTCAGGGTAACTATGGCTACACCTTC. This codes for CASSPLQGNYGYTF.